This TCR beta chain derives from a study of CD8 T cells in Susac syndrome (dated by TCRdb to about 2019). General notes on the study: Repertoire sequencing was used to test whether CD8+ T cell activation and differentiation in Susac syndrome was antigen driven. The study compared CD8+ T cell repertoire clonality among over ten healthy donors, approximately 14 Susac syndrome patients and about 16 multiple sclerosis patients. Results the study describes overall, beyond this receptor: The number of individuals in the TCR sequencing and HLA analysis was recognized as being relatively small.

RNA was extracted using the RNeasy kit, and roughly 0.5 to 1 microgram was reverse transcribed with random hexamers. TCR beta CDR3 regions were amplified with the immunoSEQ multiplex PCR assay covering 54 Vbeta and 13 Jbeta segments. PCR amplification bias was corrected using a synthetic template baseline for primer optimization and computational correction. The original pipeline was this. Reads were assigned to V, D and J genes according to IMGT and analyzed in immunoSEQ Analyzer, with only productive sequences retained. Clonality was computed as one minus Shannon entropy normalized by log2 of the number of productive unique sequences. Public and private clones were assessed among the 100 most prevalent clones of each patient and control. Clones were defined as Susac-specific if absent from the healthy and MS cohorts, from 1052 published viral clones and from other ImmuneACCESS disease sequences. TCRdb reworked the public reads: Q25 trimming with fastp, MiXCR clone assembly, productive beta chains retained. One record per CDR3 amino acid sequence lists the most common genes and DNA. These V and J calls derive from TCRdb rather than the authors' analysis. This sample comprises about 140,000 distinct CDR3 sequences, roughly 94% of them detected only once. The top ten clonotypes cover over 0.25% of the sample.

Peripheral blood CD8+ and CD4+ T cells from healthy donors, Susac syndrome patients and multiple sclerosis patients were profiled using high-throughput TCR beta sequencing. Healthy donors were included as age- and sex-matched controls. Bulk CD8+ and CD4+ T cells were purified magnetically by negative isolation, whereas CD8+ TEMRA cells were enriched by FACS. Blood was drawn into EDTA tubes, processed within 24 hours, and PBMCs were isolated by density gradient centrifugation. PBMCs destined for TCR sequencing were cryopreserved in liquid nitrogen and later thawed in a 37 °C water bath. Purity of sorted or isolated CD4+, CD8+ and CD8+ TEMRA cells was at least 90%. As to this clonotype: Its antigen has not been determined. Within one base of it there is no much larger clone, and no base qualities were kept.

Looking up the germline V gene yields CDR1 MDHEN and CDR2 SYDVKM. CDR3 length: 13 amino acids, cysteine to phenylalanine. Just the 39-base CDR3 DNA is kept, in frame starting at base 1. V lost 1 base and J lost 3 bases; the stretch between them is 7 bases long. This TCR was recovered from a human donor in good health. Sample: CD8+ T cells from PBMCs. The sequence is built from TRBV28 and TRBJ2-7, with a tentative D gene TRBD2 over 6 matching bases. The CDR3 is CASSLLRGYEQYF. The nucleotide sequence reads TGTGCCAGCAGTTTATTGCGGGGCTACGAGCAGTACTTC.